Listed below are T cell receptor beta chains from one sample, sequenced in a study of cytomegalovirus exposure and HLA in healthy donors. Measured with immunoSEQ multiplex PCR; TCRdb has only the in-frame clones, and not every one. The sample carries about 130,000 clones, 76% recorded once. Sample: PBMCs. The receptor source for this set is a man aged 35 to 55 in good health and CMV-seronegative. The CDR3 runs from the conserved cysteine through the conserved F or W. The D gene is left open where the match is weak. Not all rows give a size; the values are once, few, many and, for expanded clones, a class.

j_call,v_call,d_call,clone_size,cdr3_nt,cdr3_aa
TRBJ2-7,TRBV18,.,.,TGTGCCAGCTCACCAGAGGTGACGGGATCCTACGAGCAGTACTTC,CASSPEVTGSYEQYF
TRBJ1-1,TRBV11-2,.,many,TGTGCCAGCAGCTTCCAAGGTGGGGGGACTGAAGCTTTCTTT,CASSFQGGGTEAFF
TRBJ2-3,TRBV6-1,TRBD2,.,TGTGCCAGCAGTGGACTAGCGGGAGGGCCAGATACGCAGTATTTT,CASSGLAGGPDTQYF
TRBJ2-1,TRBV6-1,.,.,TGTGCCAGCAGTGAACTCTGGGCCATTGAGCAGTTCTTC,CASSELWAIEQFF
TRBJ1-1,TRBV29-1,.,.,TGCAGCGCAACCACCCAGGTCGGGAACACTGAAGCTTTCTTT,CSATTQVGNTEAFF
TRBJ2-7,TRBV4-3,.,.,TGCGCCAGCAGCCAGGGCATAAACTCCTACGAGCAGTACTTC,CASSQGINSYEQYF
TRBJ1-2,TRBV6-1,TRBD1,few,TGTGCCAGCAGTGAAGCGCCTACAGGGGGGGGCTATGGCTACACCTTC,CASSEAPTGGGYGYTF
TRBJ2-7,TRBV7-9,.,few,TGTGCCAGCAGCTTAGGGGCCAGCTTGGGCGAGCAGTACTTC,CASSLGASLGEQYF
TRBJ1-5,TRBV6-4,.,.,TGTGCCAGCAGAGGATCCGGGATAGCGCATCAGCCCCAGCATTTT,CASRGSGIAHQPQHF
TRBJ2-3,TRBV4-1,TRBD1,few,TGCGCCAGCAGCCAAGGGGGGGAGACCGGGACAGGGGCAGATACGCAGTATTTT,CASSQGGETGTGADTQYF
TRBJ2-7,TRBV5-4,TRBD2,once,TGTGCCAGCAGCCCCTCCTCGGGGGGAGCCTACGAGCAGTACTTC,CASSPSSGGAYEQYF
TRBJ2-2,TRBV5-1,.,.,TGCGCCAGCAGCTTGGTTAGCCCGAACACCGGGGAGCTGTTTTTT,CASSLVSPNTGELFF
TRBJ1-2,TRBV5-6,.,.,TGTGCCAGCAGCTTGGATCCGTATGGCTACACCTTC,CASSLDPYGYTF
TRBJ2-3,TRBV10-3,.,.,TGTGCCACATTGGGCAAAAGTGCGGGGTCCTCACCTGAAGATACGCAGTATTTT,CATLGKSAGSSPEDTQYF